The 2 T cell receptor beta chains presented below share a single source sample, sequenced in a study of blood T cell repertoires in COVID-19. Libraries were prepared by immunoSEQ multiplex PCR; TCRdb keeps only in-frame clonotypes and omits some of them. The sample holds 60,000 to 85,000 clones, under 95% seen once. Sequencing was performed on peripheral blood. Every receptor here comes from a man in his fifties with acute or convalescent COVID-19.

CDR3 nucleotide sequence: TGTGCCAGCACCCAAGGGACAGGTACTTATCAGCCCCAGCATTTT. Its protein product is CASTQGTGTYQPQHF. The chain couples TRBV28 to TRBJ1-5; TRBD1 agrees at 8 bases. V was pared by 7 bases and J by 5 bases, with 10 bases of the junction left unmatched. The CDR3 has 15 amino acids. Germline values: CDR1 MDHEN, CDR2 SYDVKM.

The chain joins TRBV19 to TRBJ2-1, with unresolved D. V shed 2 bases and J shed 2 bases, with 7 bases lying between them. The length of the CDR3 is 14 residues. Looked up from germline, CDR1 is LNHDA and CDR2 is SQIVND (reference sequence). CDR3 protein: CASSIIEAYNEQFF. DNA for the CDR3: TGTGCCAGTAGTATAATCGAGGCCTACAATGAGCAGTTCTTC.